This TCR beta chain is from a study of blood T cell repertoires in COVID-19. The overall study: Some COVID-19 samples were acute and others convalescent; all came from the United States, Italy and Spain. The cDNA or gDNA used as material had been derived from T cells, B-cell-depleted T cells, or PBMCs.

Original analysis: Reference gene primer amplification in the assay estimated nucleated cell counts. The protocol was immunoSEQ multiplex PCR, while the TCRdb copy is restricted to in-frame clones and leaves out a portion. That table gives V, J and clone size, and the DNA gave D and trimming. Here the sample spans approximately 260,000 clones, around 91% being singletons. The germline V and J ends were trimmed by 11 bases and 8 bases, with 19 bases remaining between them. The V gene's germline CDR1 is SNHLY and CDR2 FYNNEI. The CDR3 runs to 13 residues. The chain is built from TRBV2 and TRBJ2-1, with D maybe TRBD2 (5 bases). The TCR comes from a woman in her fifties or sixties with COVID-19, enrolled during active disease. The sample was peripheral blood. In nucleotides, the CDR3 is TGTGCCGTAGGCCTGACCCAGAGGGATGAGCAGTTCTTC. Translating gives CAVGLTQRDEQFF. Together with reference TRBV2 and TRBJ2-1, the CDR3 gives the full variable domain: EPEVTQTPSHQVTQMGQEVILRCVPISNHLYFYWYRQILGQKVEFLVSFYNNEISEKSEIFDDQFSVERPDGSNFTLKIRSTKLEDSAMYFCAVGLTQRDEQFFGPGTRLTVL.